Listed here are 21 T cell receptor beta chains from one sample, sequenced in a study of T cell responses to AZD1222 COVID-19 vaccine. Repertoires were generated with immunoSEQ multiplex PCR, while TCRdb's copy carries only in-frame clones and drops some. The data contain roughly 70,000 clones, less than 85% of them singletons. Sequenced material: peripheral blood, taken on day 0 of AZD1222 vaccination. Receptors originate from an adult in good health.

The sample holds a few counts of this clone. The chain recombines TRBV2 with TRBJ1-1; 7 bases match TRBD1. The J segment lost 7 bases and the V segment lost 5 bases, leaving 7 bases of the junction unmatched. The germline CDR1 and CDR2 sequences are SNHLY and FYNNEI. This CDR3 has 13 residues. CDR3 region: CASSYRGGGEAFF. For the CDR3, the DNA is TGTGCCAGCAGTTACAGGGGAGGCGGTGAAGCTTTCTTT.

This chain connects TRBV27 to TRBJ1-1; no definite D call. This CDR3 is built from 13 residues. The germline V and J ends were trimmed by 1 base and 2 bases, with 5 bases remaining between them. Germline CDR1 and CDR2: MNHEY and SMNVEV (reference sequence). CDR3 protein: CASSLYVNTEAFF. The CDR3 bases are TGTGCCAGCAGTTTATATGTTAACACTGAAGCTTTCTTT.

The genes are TRBV10-3 and TRBJ1-6; tentative D call: TRBD1 (5 bases). This CDR3 is built from 17 residues. The germline CDR1 and CDR2 sequences are ENHRY and SYGVKD. Trimming removed 3 bases at V and 0 bases at J, with 12 bases between. CDR3 sequence (DNA): TGTGCCATCAGTGAAGACAGCCTGAGCTCCTATAATTCACCCCTCCACTTT. Translation gives CAISEDSLSSYNSPLHF.

This sequence joins TRBV5-1 and TRBJ2-5; no clear D. The length of the CDR3 is 13 residues. Trimming removed 2 bases from V and 6 bases from J, with 11 bases in between. Germline CDR1 reads SGHRS; CDR2 reads YFSETQ. This chain's CDR3 is CASSLGLGQTQYF. Written as DNA, the CDR3 is TGCGCCAGCAGCTTAGGCCTCGGGCAGACCCAGTACTTC.

This chain uses TRBV5-6 with TRBJ1-5; D gene unclear. The germline CDR1 and CDR2 sequences are SGHDT and YYEEEE. The CDR3 is made up of 13 amino acids. V lost 3 bases and J lost 3, with 7 bases in between. CDR3 sequence reads: CASSSRPNQPQHF. CDR3 nucleotide sequence: TGTGCCAGCAGCTCCCGGCCCAATCAGCCCCAGCATTTT.

The chain joins TRBV5-1 to TRBJ1-5, with a tentative D call TRBD1 (5 bases). V was trimmed by 0 bases and J by 3 bases, leaving 10 bases between them. Germline values: CDR1 SGHRS, CDR2 YFSETQ. This CDR3 is built from 15 residues. This CDR3 is CASSLDAGINQPQHF. The DNA for the CDR3 is TGCGCCAGCAGCTTGGATGCAGGGATCAATCAGCCCCAGCATTTT.

This chain uses TRBV7-9 with TRBJ1-1; 12 bases align to TRBD1. The CDR3 totals 15 residues. V shed 7 bases and J 4 bases; nucleotides not matched to a gene: 7. From germline, CDR1 is SEHNR and CDR2 FQNEAQ (reference sequence). CDR3 DNA: TGTGCCAGCACCCGGGACAGGGGGCTTCTCACTGAAGCTTTCTTT. Its translation is CASTRDRGLLTEAFF. The variable domain in full, completed from reference TRBV7-9 and TRBJ1-1, reads DTGVSQNPRHKITKRGQNVTFRCDPISEHNRLYWYRQTLGQGPEFLTYFQNEAQLEKSRLLSDRFSAERPKGSFSTLEIQRTEQGDSAMYLCASTRDRGLLTEAFFGQGTRLTVV.

CDR3 amino acids: CASSPRTGVETQYF. CDR3 nucleotide sequence: TGTGCCAGCTCACCTCGTACAGGGGTTGAGACCCAGTACTTC. This chain links TRBV18 with TRBJ2-5, with TRBD1 identical over 7 bases. Germline V CDR1 and CDR2: KGHSH, LQKENI. CDR3 length: 14 amino acids. Trimming at V came to 3 bases and at J to 5 bases, leaving 6 bases not matched to a gene.

The CDR3 loop is CASSSQEREFF. DNA for the CDR3: TGCGCCAGCAGCTCGCAAGAAAGGGAGTTCTTC. The rearrangement joins TRBV5-1 to TRBJ2-1; D ambiguous. Germline V gene sequence: CDR1 SGHRS, CDR2 YFSETQ. The CDR3 loop spans 11 amino acids. The V gene lost 3 bases and the J gene lost 14 bases, with 12 bases spanning the gap.

The chain recombines TRBV30 with TRBJ1-2, with 7 nucleotides matching TRBD1. J was trimmed by 7 bases and V by 8 bases; bases with no gene match: 7. Per the germline V gene, CDR1 is GTSNPN and CDR2 is SVGIG (reference sequence). The CDR3 is made up of 11 amino acids. The CDR3 sequence is CALGGVPGYTF. In DNA, the CDR3 is TGTGCCCTAGGGGGCGTCCCTGGCTACACCTTC.

This rearrangement joins TRBV7-8 to TRBJ1-3, with D uncertain. The CDR3 extends over 17 amino acids. V lost 10 bases and J lost 2, with 24 bases in between. Germline CDR1 reads SGHVS; CDR2 reads FQNEAQ. This CDR3 is CATQLRLGFGPGNTIYF. The CDR3 DNA reads TGTGCCACCCAGCTTAGACTAGGGTTTGGCCCTGGAAACACCATATATTTT.

This chain uses TRBV5-5 with TRBJ1-4, with a possible D match to TRBD1 (6 bases). This CDR3 is 13 amino acids long. V gave up 7 bases and J gave up 4 bases, with 11 bases separating them. Germline CDR1 reads SGHKS; CDR2 reads YYEKEE (reference sequence). This chain's CDR3 is CASGQGFNEKLFF. The CDR3 coding sequence is TGTGCCAGCGGCCAGGGGTTTAATGAAAAACTGTTTTTT.

CDR3 sequence reads: CASSLDGYNEQFF. The CDR3 DNA reads as TGCGCCAGCAGCTTGGACGGATACAATGAGCAGTTCTTC. The rearrangement uses TRBV5-1 and TRBJ2-1; D gene ambiguous. The CDR3 is 13 amino acids. V dropped 0 bases and J dropped 4 bases, with 5 bases sitting between them. Germline V gene data show CDR1 as SGHRS and CDR2 as YFSETQ.

The DNA for the CDR3 is TGTGCCAGCAGTCCTGACAGGGTCTCCTACGAGCAGTACTTC. Translation gives CASSPDRVSYEQYF. The chain carries TRBV6-5 and TRBJ2-7; TRBD1 matches at 7 bases. Per the germline V gene, CDR1 is MNHEY and CDR2 is SVGAGI. The CDR3 is made up of 14 amino acids. The V segment lost 5 bases and the J segment 0 bases; nucleotides outside the gene matches: 4.

This sequence joins TRBV7-9 and TRBJ2-2, with D unresolved. The CDR3 totals 15 residues. Germline V CDR1 and CDR2: SEHNR, FQNEAQ (reference sequence). The V end lost 3 bases, the J end lost 6 bases, and 14 bases lay between the germline ends. The CDR3 reads CASSFSTRLAGELFF. The CDR3 nucleotides are TGTGCCAGCAGCTTTAGCACTCGTCTTGCCGGGGAGCTGTTTTTT. Filled out from reference TRBV7-9 and TRBJ2-2, the complete variable domain reads DTGVSQNPRHKITKRGQNVTFRCDPISEHNRLYWYRQTLGQGPEFLTYFQNEAQLEKSRLLSDRFSAERPKGSFSTLEIQRTEQGDSAMYLCASSFSTRLAGELFFGEGSRLTVL.

The chain recombines TRBV6-1 with TRBJ2-1; D not resolved. The V and J ends lost 2 bases and 3 bases respectively, with 11 bases between them. CDR1 and CDR2 from the germline V gene are MNHNS and SASEGT. The CDR3 has 15 residues. DNA of the CDR3: TGTGCCAGCAGTGAAAATGCAGCACGCTACAATGAGCAGTTCTTC. It specifies CASSENAARYNEQFF.

J is TRBJ1-6 and V is TRBV6-1, with D uncertain. The CDR3 is made up of 14 amino acids. Per the germline V gene, CDR1 is MNHNS and CDR2 is SASEGT. Deletions cut 3 bases from V and 7 bases from J, with 10 bases between. The CDR3 nucleotides read TGTGCCAGCAGTGAGAACATGGAGAATTCACCCCTCCACTTT. This encodes CASSENMENSPLHF.

The rearrangement joins TRBV7-2 to TRBJ1-5; possible D gene TRBD1, 5 bases. V gave up 4 bases and J gave up 5 bases, with 12 bases separating them. Germline V gene lookup returns CDR1 SGHTA and CDR2 FQGNSA. This CDR3 has 14 residues. CDR3 region: CASSSQGIDQPQHF. CDR3 coding DNA: TGTGCCAGCAGCTCCCAGGGAATCGATCAGCCCCAGCATTTT.

The gene calls are TRBV7-3 and TRBJ1-1, with TRBD1 matching 7 bases. The germline V gene encodes CDR1 SGHTA and CDR2 FQGTGA. This CDR3 has 14 residues. The junction had 7 bases not matched to a gene; V was cut back by 5 bases and J by 4 bases. The CDR3 loop reads CASSPQAGGTEAFF. In nucleotides, the CDR3 is TGTGCCAGCAGCCCCCAAGCAGGGGGCACTGAAGCTTTCTTT.

The chain carries TRBV11-3 and TRBJ2-1; 11 bases line up with TRBD2. The trim removed 6 bases at V and 9 bases at J, leaving 4 bases unmatched. This CDR3 contains 13 residues. The V gene's germline CDR1 is SGHNT and CDR2 YENEEA. The CDR3 nucleotides read TGTGCCAGCAGTCCTAGCGGGGGGCTTGAGCAGTTCTTC. This encodes CASSPSGGLEQFF. Variable domain in full (rest from reference TRBV11-3 and TRBJ2-1): EAGVVQSPRYKIIEKKQPVAFWCNPISGHNTLYWYLQNLGQGPELLIRYENEEAVDDSQLPKDRFSAERLKGVDSTLKIQPAELGDSAVYLCASSPSGGLEQFFGPGTRLTVL.

The chain uses TRBV6-5 and TRBJ2-3; D remains unclear. V lost 5 bases and J 5 bases, leaving 11 bases between the germline ends. CDR3 length: 13 amino acids. Germline V gene data show CDR1 as MNHEY and CDR2 as SVGAGI. CDR3 nucleotide sequence: TGTGCCAGCAGTAGAGGTGGTCAAGATACGCAGTATTTT. Its translation is CASSRGGQDTQYF.